The 2 T cell receptor beta chains given below trace back to one sample, sequenced in a study of blood T cell repertoires in COVID-19. Using immunoSEQ multiplex PCR, the repertoire was profiled, and TCRdb retains in-frame clones only, with some absent. The sample has over 300,000 clones; 80% to 90% are singletons. The source material was PBMCs or T cells enriched from blood (not recorded which). The receptors were sampled from a man aged 25-45 years who had recovered from COVID-19.

The V gene is TRBV5-1, the J gene TRBJ2-7; TRBD1 might be the D (6 bases). CDR3 size: 15 residues. CDR1 SGHRS and CDR2 YFSETQ come from the germline V gene. Trimming pared 4 bases from V and 2 bases from J, leaving 16 bases between. CDR3 coding DNA: TGCGCCAGCAGCCTGAACAGGGATCCGGCCTACGAGCAGTACTTC. Its protein product is CASSLNRDPAYEQYF.

The rearrangement uses TRBV4-1 and TRBJ1-1, with D possibly matching TRBD1 (6 bases). CDR1 and CDR2 (germline): MGHRA, YSYEKL. V was cut by 4 bases and J by 0 bases, with 9 bases left in between. The CDR3 extends over 14 amino acids. In nucleotides, the CDR3 is TGCGCCAGCAGCCTCTACAGGGTGAACACTGAAGCTTTCTTT. The encoded protein is CASSLYRVNTEAFF.